This T cell receptor beta chain was sequenced for a study of radiation and T cells in renal cell carcinoma. Study-wide background: Nephrectomy followed 15 Gy stereotactic body radiation by 4 weeks. Points from the study as a whole: Top tumor clonotypes rose in blood 2 weeks post-radiation, then contracted.

Generated by immunoSEQ multiplex PCR, the TCRdb table keeps only in-frame clones and is missing some. In the table there are nearly 50,000 clones, roughly 84% of which are singletons. In regard to this clone: What it binds is unknown.

Specified time point: baseline pretreatment blood. Regarding treatment: 15 Gy SBRT to primary tumor, nephrectomy 4 weeks later. After SBRT, blood was collected at 2 and 4 weeks, plus baseline. The tumor was a clear cell renal cell carcinoma. Looked up from germline, CDR1 is MNHEY and CDR2 is SMNVEV (reference sequence). The CDR3 loop spans 18 amino acids. V was pared by 3 bases and J by 4 bases, with 11 bases of the junction left unmatched. The sequence was obtained from an older woman with renal cell carcinoma. The chain employs TRBV27 and TRBJ2-7, with 14 bases aligning to TRBD2. The sequenced sample was blood, obtained from a patient whose treatment included radiotherapy and nephrectomy. The CDR3 DNA sequence: TGTGCCAGCAGTTTGACGGGCCCGGGACTAGCGGGGGAGTACGAGCAGTACTTC. Translating it yields CASSLTGPGLAGEYEQYF.